The 11 T cell receptor beta chains below come from one sample, sequenced in a study of blood T cells in healthy people across ages. A second roughly 6 to 11 cycle PCR used barcoded and J-beta primers. MiXCR, run by TCRdb on the 5' RACE reads, gives a single entry per CDR3 protein. The sample lists roughly 1,800,000 distinct CDR3 sequences, around half occurring once. Sequencing was performed on blood. Receptors originate from a woman between 40 and 55 years old in good health.

V is TRBV9 and J is TRBJ2-1, with 10 bases matching TRBD2. CDR1 and CDR2 (germline): SGDLS, YYNGEE. CDR3 length: 14 residues. V was pared by 4 bases and J by 6 bases, with 4 bases of the junction left unmatched. The CDR3 DNA reads as TGTGCCAGCAGCCCTAGCGGGGGACTCAATGAGCAGTTCTTC. Residues: CASSPSGGLNEQFF. The full variable domain, its missing parts supplied by reference TRBV9 and TRBJ2-1, is DSGVTQTPKHLITATGQRVTLRCSPRSGDLSVYWYQQSLDQGLQFLIQYYNGEERAKGNILERFSAQQFPDLHSELNLSSLELGDSALYFCASSPSGGLNEQFFGPGTRLTVL.

The chain recombines TRBV5-1 with TRBJ2-1; D uncertain. Matching the DNA end better, TRBJ2-7 makes the J call doubtful. The CDR3 consists of 14 residues. Germline loops: CDR1 SGHRS, CDR2 YFSETQ. The CDR3 sequence: CASSLADSYNEQYF. The CDR3 DNA follows: TGCGCCAGCAGCTTGGCAGACTCCTACAATGAGCAGTACTTC.

This chain connects TRBV5-1 to TRBJ1-1; D not resolved. The CDR3 has 19 residues. Germline assignment: CDR1 SGHRS and CDR2 YFSETQ. The V end was cut by 1 base, the J end by 0 bases, with 22 bases between. CDR3 in DNA: TGCGCCAGCAGCTTGACACTGACGACCCGCTACTCCATGAACACTGAAGCTTTCTTT. Its translation is CASSLTLTTRYSMNTEAFF. Together with reference TRBV5-1 and TRBJ1-1, the CDR3 gives the full variable domain: KAGVTQTPRYLIKTRGQQVTLSCSPISGHRSVSWYQQTPGQGLQFLFEYFSETQRNKGNFPGRFSGRQFSNSRSEMNVSTLELGDSALYLCASSLTLTTRYSMNTEAFFGQGTRLTVV.

The CDR3 DNA is TGTGCCAGCAGCTTAAAGGCTAGCGGGGGGGCCTACAATGAGCAGTTCTTC. Protein product: CASSLKASGGAYNEQFF. This chain links TRBV7-2 with TRBJ2-1; 12 nucleotides align to TRBD2. Germline loops: CDR1 SGHTA, CDR2 FQGNSA. J gave up 2 bases and V 2 bases, and 4 bases lay outside the gene matches. This CDR3 spans 17 amino acids. Combining the CDR3 with reference TRBV7-2 and TRBJ2-1 gives the whole variable domain GAGVSQSPSNKVTEKGKDVELRCDPISGHTALYWYRQSLGQGLEFLIYFQGNSAPDKSGLPSDRFSAERTGGSVSTLTIQRTQQEDSAVYLCASSLKASGGAYNEQFFGPGTRLTVL.

Notes on this clonotype: This may stem from a read error, because a much larger clone lies one nucleotide away. This chain connects TRBV28 to TRBJ2-7; D is ambiguous. The length of the CDR3 is 12 residues. CDR1 is MDHEN, CDR2 SYDVKM, per germline. Here the CDR3 reads CASSFRTYERYF. The CDR3 DNA reads TGTGCCAGCAGTTTCAGAACCTACGAGCGGTACTTC.

V gene TRBV4-2 combines with J gene TRBJ2-7, with unresolved D. Per the germline V gene, CDR1 is LGHNA and CDR2 is YNFKEQ. Trimming pared 4 bases from V and 5 bases from J, leaving 9 bases between. The CDR3 is 12 amino acids. The CDR3 protein is CASSPDLDEQYF. Written as DNA, the CDR3 is TGTGCCAGCAGCCCTGACTTAGACGAGCAGTACTTC.

There are a few counts of this clonotype. V gene TRBV4-1 combines with J gene TRBJ1-5; 10 nucleotides align to TRBD1. The CDR3 extends over 15 amino acids. V gave up 0 bases and J gave up 8 bases; unmatched junction bases: 4. Germline values: CDR1 MGHRA, CDR2 YSYEKL. The CDR3 sequence: CASSQDRTGGKPQHF. The CDR3 region has the DNA TGCGCCAGCAGCCAAGATAGGACAGGGGGAAAGCCCCAGCATTTT.

The chain carries TRBV20-1 and TRBJ1-2; 8 bases match TRBD1. The CDR3 spans 14 residues. With V trimmed by 5 bases and J by 8 bases, 13 bases remained unmatched. Germline CDR1 reads DFQATT; CDR2 reads SNEGSKA (reference sequence). The CDR3 reads CSAGDRGKRGGYTF. The CDR3, as DNA: TGCAGTGCTGGCGACAGGGGAAAGAGGGGAGGCTACACCTTC.

The CDR3 coding sequence is TGCGCCAGCAGCCAAGATCGGGGAGTTTCCTACGAGCAGTACTTC. It encodes CASSQDRGVSYEQYF. V gene TRBV4-1 combines with J gene TRBJ2-7, with D perhaps TRBD2 (5 bases). The CDR3 consists of 15 residues. CDR1 and CDR2 (germline): MGHRA, YSYEKL. V was cut by 0 bases and J by 1 base, with 10 bases left in between.

The chain has TRBV4-2 and TRBJ2-5; D assignment may be TRBD1 or TRBD2 (7 bases each). The germline V gene has CDR1 LGHNA and CDR2 YNFKEQ. CDR3 length: 16 amino acids. V was trimmed by 3 bases and J by 11 bases, leaving 25 bases between them. CDR3 DNA sequence: TGTGCCAGCAGCCACCCCAGGGGGGGTCAGGGGAATGAGCAGTACTTC. It translates to CASSHPRGGQGNEQYF.

In its sample, this clonotype was seen a few times. The V call is TRBV27, the J call TRBJ2-1; 13 bases are shared with TRBD2. Germline trimming cut 7 bases from V and 10 bases from J; bases unmatched to any gene: 13. The CDR3 totals 16 residues. CDR1 and CDR2 (germline): MNHEY, SMNVEV (reference sequence). The CDR3 reads CASMTLAGGPAGEQFF. CDR3 nucleotides: TGTGCCAGCATGACACTAGCGGGGGGGCCCGCAGGAGAGCAGTTCTTC.